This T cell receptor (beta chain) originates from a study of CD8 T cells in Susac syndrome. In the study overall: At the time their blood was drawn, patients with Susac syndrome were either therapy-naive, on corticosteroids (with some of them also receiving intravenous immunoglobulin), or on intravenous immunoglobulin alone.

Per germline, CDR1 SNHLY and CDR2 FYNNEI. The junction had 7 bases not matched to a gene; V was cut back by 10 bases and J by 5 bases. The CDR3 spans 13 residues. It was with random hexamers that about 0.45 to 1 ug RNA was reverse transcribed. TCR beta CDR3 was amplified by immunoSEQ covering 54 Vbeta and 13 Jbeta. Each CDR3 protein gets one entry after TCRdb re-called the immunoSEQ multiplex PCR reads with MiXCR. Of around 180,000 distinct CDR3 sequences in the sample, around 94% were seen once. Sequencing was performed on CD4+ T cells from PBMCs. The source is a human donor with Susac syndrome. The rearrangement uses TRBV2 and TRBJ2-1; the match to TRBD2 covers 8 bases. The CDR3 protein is CATQRGLNNEQFF. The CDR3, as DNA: TGTGCCACACAGCGGGGGCTAAACAATGAGCAGTTCTTC.